Below, one T cell receptor beta chain is given with its context. This specimen belongs to a study of Ad26.COV2.S vaccination and SARS-CoV-2 variants. Across the whole study: Once or twice, 56 days apart, Ad26.COV2.S was delivered intramuscularly.

This sample's treatment: roughly 20 received Ad26.COV2.S at low or high dose, single or two shots; several received placebo; per-sample allocation not given. Following the first vaccine or placebo injection, samples were taken on day 63. The V end was cut by 4 bases, the J end by 0 bases, with 10 bases between. Germline CDR1 reads MDHEN; CDR2 reads SYDVKM. This CDR3 comprises 16 residues. The repertoire was sequenced with immunoSEQ multiplex PCR; TCRdb's copy has only in-frame clones and lacks some. The profile shows 360,000 or so clones, about nine tenths of them singletons. Sequenced material: peripheral blood, taken in a trial of Ad26.COV2.S vaccine versus placebo. The clonotype originates from a person aged 18-60 years who received the Ad26.COV2.S COVID-19 vaccine or a placebo. This sequence joins TRBV28 and TRBJ1-6; D gene unclear. CDR3 region: CASSYFRSSYNSPLHF. CDR3 DNA sequence: TGTGCCAGCAGTTATTTCCGTAGCTCCTATAATTCACCCCTCCACTTT.